The 25 T cell receptor beta chains presented below share a single source sample, sequenced in a study of blood T cell repertoires in COVID-19. Libraries were prepared by immunoSEQ multiplex PCR; TCRdb keeps only in-frame clonotypes and omits some of them. The sample lists some 300,000 clones; approximately 88% were seen once. Sequenced sample: peripheral blood. These receptors were obtained from a woman younger than 45 who had recovered from COVID-19.

This clone was observed a few times. The DNA of the CDR3 is TGTGCCAGCAATCTGTGGCGGGGGTATGGCTACACCTTC. It translates to CASNLWRGYGYTF. The chain recombines TRBV5-4 with TRBJ1-2, with a possible D match to TRBD1 (5 bases). Germline V gene lookup returns CDR1 SGHNT and CDR2 YYREEE (reference sequence). This CDR3 contains 13 residues. The V and J ends lost 6 bases and 5 bases respectively, with 14 bases between them.

V gene TRBV15 combines with J gene TRBJ2-3; D unclear. Trimming took 1 base from V and 0 from J, leaving 5 bases between them. Germline values: CDR1 LNHNV, CDR2 YYDKDF (reference sequence). The CDR3 has 14 amino acids. CDR3 coding DNA: TGTGCCACCAGCAGAGGGGCTAGCACAGATACGCAGTATTTT. Translating gives CATSRGASTDTQYF.

The chain joins TRBV19 to TRBJ1-2; 9 bases agree with TRBD1. V was pared by 9 bases and J by 3 bases, with 5 bases of the junction left unmatched. The germline CDR1 and CDR2 sequences are LNHDA and SQIVND (reference sequence). CDR3 length: 13 amino acids. The CDR3 here is CASGTGFDYGYTF. The CDR3 coding sequence is TGTGCCAGCGGGACAGGGTTTGACTATGGCTACACCTTC.

For this clone: Germline is not matched at one junction end, which may reflect a read error. The chain combines TRBV18 with TRBJ1-3; possibly TRBD1 for D (5 bases). The CDR3 loop spans 15 amino acids. Germline CDR1 KGHSH, CDR2 LQKENI. CDR3: CASSTSTGTGNTIYF. The CDR3 nucleotides are TGTGCTAGCTCAACCAGTACAGGAACTGGAAACACCATATATTTT.

This rearrangement joins TRBV11-2 to TRBJ2-5; D perhaps matches TRBD2 (5 bases). The CDR3 is 14 residues long. Germline loops: CDR1 SGHAT, CDR2 FQNNGV. Between the trimmed V and J ends, which lost 3 bases and 2 bases, there was a span of 10 bases. The CDR3 bases are TGTGCCAGCAGCTTTGGGAGCAGTCAAGAGACCCAGTACTTC. Amino acids: CASSFGSSQETQYF.

The chain has TRBV24-1 and TRBJ1-5; unclear D gene. CDR1 is KGHDR and CDR2 is SFDVKD in the germline V gene. V was clipped by 2 bases and J by 1 base, with 14 bases between them. The CDR3 is 17 residues long. The CDR3 nucleotides are TGTGCCACCAGTGATTCAGACCCGAGGGAGAGCAATCAGCCCCAGCATTTT. As protein: CATSDSDPRESNQPQHF.

This chain links TRBV5-6 with TRBJ1-5; possible D gene TRBD1, 5 bases. This CDR3 has 14 residues. Germline V gene sequence: CDR1 SGHDT, CDR2 YYEEEE. Trimming shortened V by 1 base and J by 6 bases, and 11 bases separated the two germline ends. CDR3 residues: CASSLSTGPQPQHF. CDR3 in DNA: TGTGCCAGCAGCTTGTCAACAGGCCCTCAGCCCCAGCATTTT.

This chain joins TRBV19 and TRBJ1-3; D remains ambiguous. CDR3 length: 17 residues. Germline V gene data show CDR1 as LNHDA and CDR2 as SQIVND (reference sequence). V lost 5 bases to trimming and J lost 0 bases, with 17 bases between them. The CDR3 nucleotides read TGTGCCAGTAGTGAGTCAAGAGGCAGACCCTCTGGAAACACCATATATTTT. It is translated as CASSESRGRPSGNTIYF.

The V call is TRBV2, the J call TRBJ1-4; 8 bases are shared with TRBD1. The trim removed 4 bases at V and 5 bases at J, leaving 0 bases unmatched. CDR1 is SNHLY, CDR2 FYNNEI, per germline. This CDR3 has 13 residues. CDR3 in amino acids: CASSGTGNEKLFF. As DNA, the CDR3 is TGTGCCAGCAGTGGGACAGGGAATGAAAAACTGTTTTTT.

The chain employs TRBV9 and TRBJ2-3, with TRBD2 matching over 7 bases. Germline V lookup: CDR1 SGDLS, CDR2 YYNGEE. This CDR3 contains 15 residues. Germline trimming cut 3 bases from V and 0 bases from J; bases unmatched to any gene: 4. CDR3 in DNA: TGTGCCAGCAGCGCGCGGGGGTTAAGCACAGATACGCAGTATTTT. This encodes CASSARGLSTDTQYF.

As DNA, the CDR3 is TGCGCCAGCAGCCGACAGGGTAGCAATCAGCCCCAGCATTTT. Translation: CASSRQGSNQPQHF. The rearrangement uses TRBV4-1 and TRBJ1-5; 7 nucleotides line up with TRBD1. J lost 0 bases, V lost 4 bases, and 0 bases had no gene match. This CDR3 comprises 14 residues. From germline, CDR1 is MGHRA and CDR2 YSYEKL.

The V and J genes are TRBV9 and TRBJ2-2; possible D gene TRBD2, 6 bases. The V end lost 3 bases, the J end lost 4 bases, and 16 bases lay between the germline ends. Germline V gene data show CDR1 as SGDLS and CDR2 as YYNGEE. The CDR3 length is 16 residues. The CDR3 reads CASSDLKRAFTGELFF. The CDR3 DNA reads as TGTGCCAGCAGCGACCTTAAGCGGGCGTTCACCGGGGAGCTGTTTTTT.

The rearrangement links TRBV29-1 to TRBJ1-1, with 9 bases identical to TRBD1. In germline, CDR1 is SQVTM, CDR2 ANQGSEA. After removal of 5 bases from V and 3 bases from J, the junction contained 4 bases not matched to a gene. The CDR3 runs to 13 residues. The CDR3 bases are TGCAGCGTTACCGACAGGGGGTACACTGAAGCTTTCTTT. It yields the protein CSVTDRGYTEAFF.

The chain is built from TRBV6-5 and TRBJ2-7; D call uncertain. The CDR3 has 13 residues. The V end lost 5 bases, the J end lost 2 bases, and 10 bases lay between the germline ends. Per the germline V gene, CDR1 is MNHEY and CDR2 is SVGAGI. CDR3 sequence: CASSTMGTYEQYF. CDR3 bases: TGTGCCAGCAGTACCATGGGCACCTACGAGCAGTACTTC.

V usage is TRBV7-9 and J usage is TRBJ1-1; TRBD1 is a possible D gene (6 bases). The CDR3 has 15 residues. Germline CDR1 and CDR2: SEHNR and FQNEAQ (reference sequence). The V and J ends lost 6 bases and 1 base respectively, with 15 bases between them. The CDR3 is CASRQQGIGNTEAFF. As DNA, the CDR3 is TGTGCCAGCAGACAACAGGGAATTGGGAACACTGAAGCTTTCTTT.

This chain connects TRBV2 to TRBJ2-4; 7 positions match TRBD1. Trimming cost V 5 bases and J 0 bases; bases outside gene matches: 7. The CDR3 spans 16 residues. Germline CDR1 is SNHLY and CDR2 is FYNNEI. DNA of the CDR3: TGTGCCAGCAGTAAAGGACAGGCTCTAGCCAAAAACATTCAGTACTTC. Translation: CASSKGQALAKNIQYF.

The genes are TRBV10-3 and TRBJ2-3; TRBD1 matches 7 bases. The trim removed 0 bases at V and 1 base at J, leaving 4 bases unmatched. This CDR3 spans 16 amino acids. Germline-derived CDR1 and CDR2 are ENHRY and SYGVKD. DNA of the CDR3: TGTGCCATCAGTGAGTCCGTTACAGGGGGCACAGATACGCAGTATTTT. Protein: CAISESVTGGTDTQYF.

The J gene is TRBJ2-7, the V gene TRBV27; D perhaps matches TRBD1 (6 bases). In germline, CDR1 is MNHEY, CDR2 SMNVEV (reference sequence). This CDR3 has 13 amino acids. Trimming shortened V by 6 bases and J by 5 bases, and 14 bases separated the two germline ends. The CDR3 sequence: CASSSNRVHEQYF. The CDR3 DNA sequence: TGTGCCAGCAGCTCAAACAGGGTCCACGAGCAGTACTTC.

This clone was observed a single time. The V and J genes are TRBV19 and TRBJ1-5; D unclear. The CDR3 covers 15 residues. V lost 4 bases and J 0 bases, leaving 10 bases between the germline ends. CDR1 LNHDA and CDR2 SQIVND come from the germline V gene (reference sequence). In nucleotides, the CDR3 is TGTGCCAGTAGTACTGGGGAGATTAGCAATCAGCCCCAGCATTTT. Amino acid sequence: CASSTGEISNQPQHF.

The V gene is TRBV28, the J gene TRBJ2-3; D is possibly TRBD1 (5 bases). V was trimmed by 2 bases and J by 3 bases, leaving 9 bases between them. Germline assignment: CDR1 MDHEN and CDR2 SYDVKM. The CDR3 is 14 amino acids. CDR3 nucleotides: TGTGCCAGCAGTTTACAGGGTGGGACAGATACGCAGTATTTT. This codes for CASSLQGGTDTQYF.

The chain carries TRBV27 and TRBJ1-4, with a tentative D call TRBD1 (6 bases). This CDR3 is built from 17 residues. V dropped 0 bases and J dropped 1 base, with 12 bases sitting between them. Germline-derived CDR1 and CDR2 are MNHEY and SMNVEV (reference sequence). This chain's CDR3 is CASSLSRGWGTNEKLFF. The CDR3 nucleotides are TGTGCCAGCAGTTTATCCAGGGGTTGGGGAACTAATGAAAAACTGTTTTTT.

This chain joins TRBV2 and TRBJ2-1; D gene unclear. V shed 7 bases and J shed 9 bases, with 13 bases lying between them. Germline CDR1 and CDR2: SNHLY and FYNNEI. The CDR3 is 12 residues long. The CDR3 coding sequence is TGTGCCAGCAATGCGTATTCGGGTGAGCAGTTCTTC. This gives the protein CASNAYSGEQFF. The complete variable domain, with remaining parts taken from reference TRBV2 and TRBJ2-1, reads EPEVTQTPSHQVTQMGQEVILRCVPISNHLYFYWYRQILGQKVEFLVSFYNNEISEKSEIFDDQFSVERPDGSNFTLKIRSTKLEDSAMYFCASNAYSGEQFFGPGTRLTVL.

This rearrangement joins TRBV30 to TRBJ1-1; 9 bases are shared with TRBD1. The CDR3 runs to 15 residues. Per germline, CDR1 GTSNPN and CDR2 SVGIG (reference sequence). V was pared by 4 bases and J by 4 bases, with 10 bases of the junction left unmatched. This CDR3 reads CAWTRITGGVTEAFF. CDR3 nucleotides: TGTGCCTGGACCCGTATAACAGGGGGCGTCACTGAAGCTTTCTTT.

The chain joins TRBV4-3 to TRBJ2-7, with 9 nucleotides matching TRBD1. Unmatched junction bases numbered 9, after V lost 3 bases and J lost 6 bases. CDR1 is LGHNA and CDR2 is YSLEER in the germline V gene. The CDR3 runs 15 residues. CDR3 residues: CASSHSTGQGFEQYF. The CDR3 coding sequence is TGCGCCAGCAGCCATTCGACGGGACAGGGATTCGAGCAGTACTTC.

This clone was observed once. V and J are TRBV29-1 and TRBJ1-2; the match to TRBD1 covers 9 bases. CDR3 size: 13 residues. CDR1 SQVTM and CDR2 ANQGSEA come from the germline V gene. Unmatched junction bases numbered 7, after V lost 4 bases and J lost 7 bases. The CDR3 nucleotides are TGCAGCGTTGGTTCCGGGACAGGGTCTGGCTACACCTTC. This encodes CSVGSGTGSGYTF.